The 4 T cell receptor beta chains given below trace back to one sample, sequenced in a study of CD4 T cell repertoires in COVID-19. These memory T cells were uncultured and sequenced directly after ex vivo isolation. Sequenced by immunoSEQ multiplex PCR; TCRdb stores in-frame clones only, minus some. The sample holds about 22,000 clones, about nine tenths seen once. The sequenced sample was central memory CD4+ T cells from blood, obtained before the COVID-19 pandemic. The origin of the receptors is a human donor who had COVID-19.

The chain carries TRBV5-5 and TRBJ2-6; no clear D. The V end lost 5 bases, the J end lost 0 bases, and 6 bases lay between the germline ends. The CDR3 contains 14 residues. Germline V gene data show CDR1 as SGHKS and CDR2 as YYEKEE (reference sequence). CDR3 nucleotide sequence: TGTGCCAGCAGTGAGTCCTCTGGGGCCAACGTCCTGACTTTC. This encodes CASSESSGANVLTF.

The chain recombines TRBV10-3 with TRBJ2-2, with 11 bases aligning to TRBD2. J lost 4 bases, V lost 2 bases, and 3 bases had no gene match. Germline V gene lookup returns CDR1 ENHRY and CDR2 SYGVKD. The CDR3 has 16 residues. The CDR3 DNA sequence: TGTGCCATCAGTGAGCCTAGCGGGAGGTTCACCGGGGAGCTGTTTTTT. Amino acid sequence: CAISEPSGRFTGELFF.

The rearrangement links TRBV18 to TRBJ1-3; D remains unclear. The CDR3 sequence is 15 residues long. The V end was cut by 0 bases, the J end by 4 bases, with 10 bases between. Germline lookup yields CDR1 KGHSH and CDR2 LQKENI. CDR3 in DNA: TGTGCCAGCTCACCACCTCGGGTCGCAGGAAACACCATATATTTT. Protein: CASSPPRVAGNTIYF.

This clone was seen just once. The rearrangement joins TRBV9 to TRBJ2-1, with TRBD1 matching 7 bases. V shed 2 bases, J shed 3 bases, and the junction held 2 bases outside the gene matches. This CDR3 region has 14 residues. CDR1 and CDR2 (germline): SGDLS, YYNGEE. Here the CDR3 DNA reads TGTGCCAGCAGCGTCCGGGACAGCTACAATGAGCAGTTCTTC. It is translated as CASSVRDSYNEQFF.